Listed here are 8 T cell receptor beta chains from one sample, sequenced in a study of T cell responses to AZD1222 COVID-19 vaccine. Libraries were prepared by immunoSEQ multiplex PCR; TCRdb keeps only in-frame clonotypes and omits some of them. The sample yields 95,000 or so clones, about 88% seen once. The sample in question was peripheral blood, obtained on day 0 of AZD1222 vaccination. These receptors originate from an adult in good health.

This clone was found once. The V gene is TRBV6-5, the J gene TRBJ2-3; TRBD1 or TRBD2 may be the D gene (6 bases each). Trimming left V 6 bases short and J 2 bases short, with 12 bases between. Per the germline V gene, CDR1 is MNHEY and CDR2 is SVGAGI. CDR3 size: 14 residues. CDR3 protein: CASSPGAPTDTQYF. CDR3 bases: TGTGCCAGCAGCCCGGGGGCCCCCACAGATACGCAGTATTTT.

This rearrangement joins TRBV19 to TRBJ2-7; D possibly matches TRBD1 or TRBD2 (6 bases each). This CDR3 spans 15 amino acids. CDR1 and CDR2 from the germline V gene are LNHDA and SQIVND (reference sequence). Trimming left V 1 base short and J 7 bases short, with 17 bases between. CDR3 sequence: CASSIVSGQTREQYF. CDR3 nucleotide sequence: TGTGCCAGTAGTATAGTCTCCGGACAGACTAGGGAGCAGTACTTC.

The gene calls are TRBV7-2 and TRBJ1-6; D remains unclear. Germline loops: CDR1 SGHTA, CDR2 FQGNSA. CDR3 length: 14 residues. The V end lost 3 bases, the J end lost 7 bases, and 10 bases lay between the germline ends. CDR3 sequence (DNA): TGTGCCAGCAGCTTTGAGGGAAGGAATTCACCCCTCCACTTT. It encodes CASSFEGRNSPLHF.

This rearrangement joins TRBV28 to TRBJ1-1; D might be TRBD1 (6 bases). CDR3 length equals 15 residues. The germline V gene has CDR1 MDHEN and CDR2 SYDVKM. V lost 5 bases and J 5 bases, leaving 18 bases between the germline ends. In nucleotides, the CDR3 is TGTGCCAGCAGTCCCCTAGGACAGACTGGTACTGAAGCTTTCTTT. This gives the protein CASSPLGQTGTEAFF.

J is TRBJ2-3 and V is TRBV5-1; TRBD2 agrees at 8 bases. The length of the CDR3 is 16 residues. Germline V lookup: CDR1 SGHRS, CDR2 YFSETQ. The trim removed 7 bases at V and 1 base at J, leaving 11 bases unmatched. The CDR3 sequence: CASGTGLAAGTDTQYF. CDR3 nucleotides: TGCGCCAGCGGAACCGGACTAGCTGCTGGCACAGATACGCAGTATTTT. The variable domain in full, with the rest retrieved from reference TRBV5-1 and TRBJ2-3, is KAGVTQTPRYLIKTRGQQVTLSCSPISGHRSVSWYQQTPGQGLQFLFEYFSETQRNKGNFPGRFSGRQFSNSRSEMNVSTLELGDSALYLCASGTGLAAGTDTQYFGPGTRLTVL.

V gene TRBV2 combines with J gene TRBJ2-2; 8 nucleotides line up with TRBD2. This CDR3 has 12 amino acids. From germline, CDR1 is SNHLY and CDR2 FYNNEI. Losses at the gene ends were 8 bases for V and 7 bases for J; bases not matched to a gene: 3. CDR3 amino acids: CASVAGFGELFF. DNA for the CDR3: TGTGCCAGCGTAGCGGGGTTCGGGGAGCTGTTTTTT.

This chain connects TRBV12-5 to TRBJ1-1; D is ambiguous. CDR3 length equals 13 residues. Germline values: CDR1 LGHNT, CDR2 FRNRAP. The ends were cut back, 5 bases at V and 1 base at J, with 8 bases in the middle. The CDR3, as DNA: TGTGCTAGTGGTCCCCAGTCGAACACTGAAGCTTTCTTT. This codes for CASGPQSNTEAFF. Full variable domain (outside the CDR3, taken from reference TRBV12-5 and TRBJ1-1): DARVTQTPRHKVTEMGQEVTMRCQPILGHNTVFWYRQTMMQGLELLAYFRNRAPLDDSGMPKDRFSAEMPDATLATLKIQPSEPRDSAVYFCASGPQSNTEAFFGQGTRLTVV.

The rearrangement links TRBV6-1 to TRBJ1-1; D remains unclear. V was clipped by 3 bases and J by 8 bases, with 10 bases between them. CDR1 is MNHNS, CDR2 SASEGT, per germline. The CDR3 extends over 12 amino acids. The CDR3 DNA is TGTGCCAGCAGTGATTTGACACCCGAAGCTTTCTTT. This codes for CASSDLTPEAFF.